This T cell receptor (beta chain) was obtained from a study of response to subunit inactivated influenza vaccine. General observations from the study: Each seasonal influenza vaccination recruits few new T cells, the authors suggested.

Germline V gives CDR1 SGDLS, CDR2 YYNGEE. The CDR3 spans 17 residues. Losses at the gene ends were 4 bases for V and 7 bases for J; bases not matched to a gene: 14. This clonotype was found many times. Antigen specificity is unknown. MiXCR, applied by TCRdb to the RT-PCR reads, yields one record per CDR3 protein. This table holds about 700,000 distinct CDR3 sequences, about 14% found once. This clonotype originated in a man in his fifties or sixties who received an inactivated influenza vaccine. The sequences come from PBMCs from blood, collected around two weeks before vaccination. The chain links TRBV9 to TRBJ2-3; the match to TRBD2 covers 11 bases. CDR3 coding DNA: TGTGCCAGCAGCCAGACAACAATAGCGGGAGGGCGAAATACGCAGTATTTT. This gives the protein CASSQTTIAGGRNTQYF.